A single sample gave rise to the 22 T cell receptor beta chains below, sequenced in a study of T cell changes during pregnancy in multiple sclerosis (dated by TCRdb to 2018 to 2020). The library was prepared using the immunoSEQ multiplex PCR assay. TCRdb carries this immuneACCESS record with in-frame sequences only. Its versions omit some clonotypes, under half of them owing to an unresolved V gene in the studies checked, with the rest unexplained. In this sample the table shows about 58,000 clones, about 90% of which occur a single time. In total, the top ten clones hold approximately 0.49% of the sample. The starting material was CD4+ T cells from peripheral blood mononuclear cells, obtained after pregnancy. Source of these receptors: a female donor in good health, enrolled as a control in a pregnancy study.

The CDR3 DNA sequence: TGTGCCTGTGCGCGGTTAAACACTGAAGCTTTCTTT. Translated, it gives CACARLNTEAFF. V and J are TRBV30 and TRBJ1-1; no definite D call. The V gene lost 6 bases and the J gene lost 2 bases, with 10 bases spanning the gap. Germline V gene data show CDR1 as GTSNPN and CDR2 as SVGIG (reference sequence). The CDR3 runs to 12 residues.

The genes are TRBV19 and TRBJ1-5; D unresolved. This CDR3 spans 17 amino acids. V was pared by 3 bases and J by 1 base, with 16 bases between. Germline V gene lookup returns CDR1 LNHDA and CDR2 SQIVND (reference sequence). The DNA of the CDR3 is TGTGCCAGTAGTATCAGGAATTGGCGAACGAGCAATCAGCCCCAGCATTTT. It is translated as CASSIRNWRTSNQPQHF.

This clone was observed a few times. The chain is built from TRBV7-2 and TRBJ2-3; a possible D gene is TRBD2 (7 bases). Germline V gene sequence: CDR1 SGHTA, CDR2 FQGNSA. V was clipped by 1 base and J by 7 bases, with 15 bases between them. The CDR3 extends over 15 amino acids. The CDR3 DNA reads TGTGCCAGCAGCTTAGGGGACGGGGGGCTTTATACGCAGTATTTT. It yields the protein CASSLGDGGLYTQYF.

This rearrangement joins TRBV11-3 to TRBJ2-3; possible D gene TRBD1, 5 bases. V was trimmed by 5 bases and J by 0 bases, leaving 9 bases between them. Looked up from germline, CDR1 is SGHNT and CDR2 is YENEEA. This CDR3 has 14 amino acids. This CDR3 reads CASSPGHSTDTQYF. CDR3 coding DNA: TGTGCCAGCAGCCCCGGACACAGCACAGATACGCAGTATTTT.

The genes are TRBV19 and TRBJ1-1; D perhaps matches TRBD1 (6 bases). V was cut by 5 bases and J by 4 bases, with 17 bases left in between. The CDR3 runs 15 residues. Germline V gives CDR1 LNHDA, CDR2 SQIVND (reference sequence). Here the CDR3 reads CASSPTGTWGTEAFF. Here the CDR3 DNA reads TGTGCCAGTAGTCCGACCGGGACATGGGGCACTGAAGCTTTCTTT.

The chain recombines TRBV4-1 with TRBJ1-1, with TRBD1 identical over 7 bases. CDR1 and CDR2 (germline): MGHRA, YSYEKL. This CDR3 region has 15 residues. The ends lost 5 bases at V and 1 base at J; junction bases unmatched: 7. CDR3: CASSFLDRENTEAFF. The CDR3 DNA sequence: TGCGCCAGCAGCTTCCTCGACAGGGAGAACACTGAAGCTTTCTTT.

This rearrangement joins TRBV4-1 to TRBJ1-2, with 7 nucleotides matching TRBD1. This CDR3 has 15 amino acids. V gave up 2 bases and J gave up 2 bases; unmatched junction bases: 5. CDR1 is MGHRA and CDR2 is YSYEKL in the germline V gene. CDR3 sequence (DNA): TGCGCCAGCAGCCAACCGGGACAGAGAAACTATGGCTACACCTTC. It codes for CASSQPGQRNYGYTF.

The CDR3 sequence is CASSMRWLAGKTDTQYF. The CDR3 nucleotides are TGTGCCAGTAGTATGCGCTGGCTAGCGGGGAAAACAGATACGCAGTATTTT. This chain connects TRBV19 to TRBJ2-3; 9 bases are shared with TRBD2. Germline assignment: CDR1 LNHDA and CDR2 SQIVND (reference sequence). With 3 bases clipped from V and 3 bases from J, the junction kept 10 bases outside the gene matches. This CDR3 comprises 17 residues.

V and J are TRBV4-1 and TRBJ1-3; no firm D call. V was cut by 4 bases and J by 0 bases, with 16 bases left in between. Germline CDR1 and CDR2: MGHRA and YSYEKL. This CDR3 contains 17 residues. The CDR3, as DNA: TGCGCCAGCAGCCCTCTGGAGGATCTACACTCTGGAAACACCATATATTTT. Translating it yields CASSPLEDLHSGNTIYF.

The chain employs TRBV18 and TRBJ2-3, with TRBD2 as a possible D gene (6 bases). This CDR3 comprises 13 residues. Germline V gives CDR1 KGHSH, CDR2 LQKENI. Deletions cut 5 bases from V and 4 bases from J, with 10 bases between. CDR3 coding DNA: TGTGCCAGCTCAGGAGGGTACGCAGATACGCAGTATTTT. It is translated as CASSGGYADTQYF.

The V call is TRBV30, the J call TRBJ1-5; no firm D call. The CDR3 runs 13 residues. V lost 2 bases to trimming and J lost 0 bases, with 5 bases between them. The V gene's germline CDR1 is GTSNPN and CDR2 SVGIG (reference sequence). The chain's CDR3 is CAWSFSSNQPQHF. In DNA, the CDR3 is TGTGCCTGGAGTTTTAGTAGCAATCAGCCCCAGCATTTT.

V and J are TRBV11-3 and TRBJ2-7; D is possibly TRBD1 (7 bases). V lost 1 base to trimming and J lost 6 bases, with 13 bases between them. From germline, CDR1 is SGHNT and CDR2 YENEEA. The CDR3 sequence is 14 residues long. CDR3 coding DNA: TGTGCCAGCAGCTTAGCGGGGGACAGAGGCGAGCAGTACTTC. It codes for CASSLAGDRGEQYF.

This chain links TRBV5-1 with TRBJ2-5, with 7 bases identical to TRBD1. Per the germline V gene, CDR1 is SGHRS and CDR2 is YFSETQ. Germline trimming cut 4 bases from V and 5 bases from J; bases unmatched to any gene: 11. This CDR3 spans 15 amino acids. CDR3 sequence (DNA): TGCGCCAGCAGCCCGGATCGGACAGGTTCTGAGACCCAGTACTTC. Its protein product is CASSPDRTGSETQYF.

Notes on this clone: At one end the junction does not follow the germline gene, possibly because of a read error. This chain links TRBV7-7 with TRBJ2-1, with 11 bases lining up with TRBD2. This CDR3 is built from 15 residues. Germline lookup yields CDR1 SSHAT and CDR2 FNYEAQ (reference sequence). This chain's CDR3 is CASSRTSGLDNEQFF. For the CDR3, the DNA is TGTGCTAGCAGCCGGACTAGCGGGCTCGACAATGAGCAGTTCTTC.

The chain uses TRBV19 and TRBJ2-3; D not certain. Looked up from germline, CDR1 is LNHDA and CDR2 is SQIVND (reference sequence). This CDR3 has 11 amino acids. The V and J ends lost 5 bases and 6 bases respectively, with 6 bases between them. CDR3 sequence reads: CASSVVDTQYF. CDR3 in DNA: TGTGCCAGTAGTGTCGTGGATACGCAGTATTTT.

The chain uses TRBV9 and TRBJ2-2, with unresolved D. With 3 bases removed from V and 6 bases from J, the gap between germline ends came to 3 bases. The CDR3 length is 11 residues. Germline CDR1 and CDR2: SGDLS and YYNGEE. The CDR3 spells CASSAAGELFF. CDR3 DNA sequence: TGTGCCAGCAGCGCTGCCGGGGAGCTGTTTTTT.

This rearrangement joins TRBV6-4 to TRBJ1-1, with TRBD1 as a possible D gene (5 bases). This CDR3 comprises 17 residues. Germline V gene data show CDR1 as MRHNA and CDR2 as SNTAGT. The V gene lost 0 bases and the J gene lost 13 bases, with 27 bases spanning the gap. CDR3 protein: CASSDSYGEGLEWRVFF. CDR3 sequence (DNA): TGTGCCAGCAGTGACTCGTATGGGGAGGGGTTGGAGTGGAGAGTTTTCTTT.

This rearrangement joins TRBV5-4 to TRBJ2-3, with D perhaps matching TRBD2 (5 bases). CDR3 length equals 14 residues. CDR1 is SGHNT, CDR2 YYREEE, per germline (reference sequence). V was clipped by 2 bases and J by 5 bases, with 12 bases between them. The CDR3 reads CASSLPTRGDTQYF. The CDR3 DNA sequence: TGTGCCAGCAGCTTACCTACTAGAGGAGATACGCAGTATTTT.

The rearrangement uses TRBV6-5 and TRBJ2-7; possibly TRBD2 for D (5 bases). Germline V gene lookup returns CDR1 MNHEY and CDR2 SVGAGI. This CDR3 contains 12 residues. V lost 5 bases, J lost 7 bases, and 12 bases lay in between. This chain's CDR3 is CASSPRPGEQYF. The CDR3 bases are TGTGCCAGCAGTCCAAGACCGGGAGAGCAGTACTTC.

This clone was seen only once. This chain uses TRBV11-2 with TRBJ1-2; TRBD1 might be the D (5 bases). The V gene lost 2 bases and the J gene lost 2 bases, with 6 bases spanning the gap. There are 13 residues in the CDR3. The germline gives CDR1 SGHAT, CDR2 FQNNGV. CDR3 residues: CASSLPGNYGYTF. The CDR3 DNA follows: TGTGCCAGCAGCTTACCAGGGAACTATGGCTACACCTTC.

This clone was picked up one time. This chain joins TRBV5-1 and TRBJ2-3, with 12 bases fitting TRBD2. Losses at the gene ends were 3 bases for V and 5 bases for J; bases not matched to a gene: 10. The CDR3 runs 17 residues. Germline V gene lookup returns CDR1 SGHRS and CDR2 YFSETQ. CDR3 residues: CASSSGPSGGDIDTQYF. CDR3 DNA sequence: TGCGCCAGCAGCTCGGGTCCTAGCGGGGGGGATATAGATACGCAGTATTTT.

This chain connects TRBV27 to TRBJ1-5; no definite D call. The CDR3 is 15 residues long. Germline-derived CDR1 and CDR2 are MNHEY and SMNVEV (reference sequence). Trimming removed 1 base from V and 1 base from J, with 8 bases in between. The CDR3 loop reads CASSLFARSNQPQHF. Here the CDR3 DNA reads TGTGCCAGCAGTTTATTTGCGAGAAGCAATCAGCCCCAGCATTTT.